This T cell receptor (beta chain) originates from a study of cytomegalovirus exposure and HLA in healthy donors. The germline CDR1 and CDR2 sequences are SGHTA and FQGTGA. The ends lost 4 bases at V and 4 bases at J; junction bases unmatched: 8. The CDR3 is 15 amino acids. About this clone: The antigen remains unidentified.

Overall study findings and caveats: Per a later analysis, about 17,000 TCR beta sequences showed association with HLA alleles at 0.05 false discovery rate.

PCR amplification relied on 60 Vbeta primers (plus 13 Jbeta primers). The table came from immunoSEQ multiplex PCR; TCRdb's copy has only in-frame clones and leaves some out. The sample consists of some 210,000 clones, roughly four fifths of them appearing once. The clonotype was recovered from a woman aged 50 to 60 in good health and CMV-seropositive. Specimen: PBMCs. J is TRBJ2-5 and V is TRBV7-3; 8 bases are a match to TRBD1. The CDR3 reads CASSSQGARGETQYF. The CDR3 DNA follows: TGTGCCAGCAGCTCTCAGGGGGCGCGGGGAGAGACCCAGTACTTC. The full variable domain, completed using reference TRBV7-3 and TRBJ2-5, is GAGVSQTPSNKVTEKGKYVELRCDPISGHTALYWYRQSLGQGPEFLIYFQGTGAADDSGLPNDRFFAVRPEGSVSTLKIQRTERGDSAVYLCASSSQGARGETQYFGPGTRLLVL.